The TCR beta chain described here comes from a study of CD8 T cells in ankylosing spondylitis. Germline CDR1 and CDR2: SGHTA and FQGNSA. V dropped 0 bases and J dropped 4 bases, with 10 bases sitting between them. The CDR3 spans 15 residues. Study-wide results and limits: In ankylosing spondylitis blood, a motif of seven to nine highly homologous TCR beta variants appeared characteristic. Significant enrichment of disease-linked clones was reported in matched ankylosing spondylitis synovial fluid.

Quantitative 5'-RACE with molecular barcodes generated TCR beta libraries. Each CDR3 protein gets one entry after TCRdb re-called the 5' RACE reads with MiXCR. The sample consists of 220,000 or so distinct CDR3 sequences, about 10% of them appearing once. This clonotype was picked up many times. The antigen is unknown. The chain has TRBV7-2 and TRBJ1-5; no firm D call. The sequence derives from a male donor with ankylosing spondylitis or in good health (not recorded which). Material: blood, either unsorted or a sorted T cell fraction (not recorded which). The CDR3 bases are TGTGCCAGCAGCTTAGCCACCCAAGGGAATCAGCCCCAGCATTTT. Its protein is CASSLATQGNQPQHF.